This is a list of T cell receptor beta chains from one sample in a study of OX40 agonist ivuxolimab in advanced cancers. The table came from immunoSEQ multiplex PCR; TCRdb's copy has only in-frame clones and leaves some out. The sample has over 25,000 clones, roughly 80% seen once. The source material was CD4+ or CD8+ T cells sorted from blood, sampled in a trial of the OX40 agonist ivuxolimab. All receptors derive from an adult with an advanced solid tumor such as melanoma, head and neck, liver or kidney cancer. The CDR3 runs from the conserved cysteine through the conserved F or W. The D gene is left open where the match is weak. Size values are once, few and many counts, or a class for expanded clones, and some rows have none.

TRBV2,NA,TRBJ2-7,NA,TGTGCCAGAAAATTCCCCAGTGATTCCTACGAGCAGTACTTC,CARKFPSDSYEQYF
TRBV7-9,NA,TRBJ1-1,NA,TGTGCCAGCAGCTTTATAAAGAACACTGAAGCTTTCTTT,CASSFIKNTEAFF
TRBV7-9,once,TRBJ2-1,NA,TGTGCCAGCAGCTTAGCGGGTCGGGAGACCAATGAGCAGTTCTTC,CASSLAGRETNEQFF
TRBV30,NA,TRBJ1-4,TRBD1,TGTGCCTGGCAAACAGGGGAGGATGAAAAACTGTTTTTT,CAWQTGEDEKLFF
TRBV19,few,TRBJ2-2,NA,TGTGCCACCCAAGGGGGGGGCGACACCGGGGAGCTGTTTTTT,CATQGGGDTGELFF
TRBV21-1,NA,TRBJ1-1,NA,TGTGCCAGCCCCCGGGACAGGGCTACTGAAGCTTTCTTT,CASPRDRATEAFF
TRBV2,few,TRBJ2-6,NA,TGTGCCAGCACTCCAATACTCATAGCTGGGGCCAACGTCCTGACTTTC,CASTPILIAGANVLTF
TRBV7-9,NA,TRBJ2-3,NA,TGTGCCAGCCTGGGCCCGGATGATACGCAGTATTTT,CASLGPDDTQYF
TRBV7-3,medium-sized,TRBJ2-1,TRBD2,TGTGCCAGCAGCTCACTAGCGGGAGGAACGAATGAGCAGTTCTTC,CASSSLAGGTNEQFF
TRBV13,NA,TRBJ1-1,NA,TGTGCCAGCAGGAGGGGGGGGGTCCCTGAAGCTTTCTTT,CASRRGGVPEAFF
TRBV7-3,NA,TRBJ2-3,TRBD1,TGTGCCAGCAGCCTCGGACAGGGGGCCCCAGATACGCAGTATTTT,CASSLGQGAPDTQYF
TRBV2,NA,TRBJ1-2,NA,TGTGCCAGCAGTGTAGGGGCCAGGGGCTACACCTTC,CASSVGARGYTF
TRBV11-2,NA,TRBJ2-7,TRBD2,TGTGCCAGCAGTGTGACTAGCGCGCGCTCCTACGAGCAGTACTTC,CASSVTSARSYEQYF
TRBV6-4,few,TRBJ2-3,TRBD2,TGTGCCAGCAGTGACCAGGGGACTAGCGGCACAGATACGCAGTATTTT,CASSDQGTSGTDTQYF
TRBV27,NA,TRBJ2-1,NA,TGTGCCAGCAGTTCTATTGGCGGAACCTACAATGAGCAGTTCTTC,CASSSIGGTYNEQFF
TRBV6-6,NA,TRBJ2-7,NA,TGTGCCAGCAGTTACTCGACATCACCCCAGCCCTACGAGCAGTACTTC,CASSYSTSPQPYEQYF
TRBV27,NA,TRBJ2-2,NA,TGTGCCAGCAGCTCCCTTAGGAGGCAGGGGTTTAGCGGGGAGCTGTTTTTT,CASSSLRRQGFSGELFF
TRBV30,NA,TRBJ2-1,NA,TGTGCCTGGAGTGCCGACAATGAGCAGTTCTTC,CAWSADNEQFF
TRBV27,NA,TRBJ2-7,NA,TGTGCCAGCAGTTTTCGCAACTCCTACGAGCAGTACTTC,CASSFRNSYEQYF
TRBV19,NA,TRBJ2-7,TRBD1,TGTGCCAGTAGTATTGGGACAGGGGGCGCGTACGAGCAGTACTTC,CASSIGTGGAYEQYF
TRBV9,NA,TRBJ1-6,TRBD1,TGTGCCAGCAGCGCCTTCGGACAGGGGATAAGTTCACCCCTCCACTTT,CASSAFGQGISSPLHF
TRBV7-3,NA,TRBJ1-1,NA,TGTGCCAGCAGCCTTTACTCCGGTCCGAACACTGAAGCTTTCTTT,CASSLYSGPNTEAFF
TRBV27,NA,TRBJ2-1,TRBD2,TGTGCCAGCAGTTTGGCTAGCGGGAGCTATGAGCAGTTCTTC,CASSLASGSYEQFF
TRBV10-2,NA,TRBJ2-7,NA,TGCGCCAGCAGTGAAGAGGTGTACGAGCAGTACTTC,CASSEEVYEQYF